This T cell receptor beta chain was captured in a study of regulatory T cells in long-lasting Graves disease. General observations from the study: Persistent-disease Graves' patients showed less TCR diversity than new cases. Among samples with persistent disease, TRBV28, TRBJ1-2 and TRBJ2-5 were favored.

Through Arm-PCR of CDR3 regions and iRepertoire HTBI primers, TCR beta libraries were built. Via MiXCR, TCRdb re-called the multiplex PCR reads, giving one row per CDR3 protein. This table has more than 300,000 distinct CDR3 sequences, 16% appearing once. Time point meaning: newly diagnosed GD, antithyroid drugs for less than 3 months. Construction of the TCR library relied on RNA isolated from PBMCs. This clonotype was found many times. The antigen remains unidentified. With 7 bases removed from V and 11 bases from J, the gap between germline ends came to 21 bases. The CDR3 contains 14 residues. Per the germline V gene, CDR1 is MNHNS and CDR2 is SASEGT. These same records also appear under a second study, on T cells in Graves' hyperthyroidism and ophthalmopathy.

The receptor was isolated from a woman aged 18-35 years with Graves disease. The chain couples TRBV6-1 to TRBJ2-1; TRBD2 is a possible D gene (7 bases). The material sequenced was peripheral blood mononuclear cells (PBMCs), taken at new diagnosis, from a patient treated with antithyroid drugs. In nucleotides, the CDR3 is TGTGCCAGCATCCGCCAGGGGAGGGATGGGAAGCAGTTCTTC. Amino acids: CASIRQGRDGKQFF.